One and the same sample provided the 21 T cell receptor beta chains below, sequenced in a study of cytomegalovirus exposure and HLA in healthy donors. PCR primers comprised 60 Vbeta and 13 Jbeta primers. Assay: immunoSEQ multiplex PCR; the TCRdb copy retains only in-frame clones and omits some. Of under 200,000 clones in the sample, approximately 86% were seen once. Sequencing input: PBMCs. The receptors here all came from a woman aged 25-40 years in good health and CMV-seronegative.

V gene TRBV29-1 combines with J gene TRBJ1-4, with 8 positions matching TRBD1. The CDR3 spans 16 residues. V dropped 4 bases and J dropped 5; count of bases not matched to a gene: 12. Per germline, CDR1 SQVTM and CDR2 ANQGSEA. The CDR3 DNA sequence: TGCAGCGTTGTCGGAGTTATACAGGGGGTCAATGAAAAACTGTTTTTT. The encoded protein is CSVVGVIQGVNEKLFF.

V gene TRBV6-5 combines with J gene TRBJ2-7; perhaps TRBD2 as D (5 bases). The V gene lost 2 bases and the J gene lost 3 bases, with 14 bases spanning the gap. From germline, CDR1 is MNHEY and CDR2 SVGAGI. The CDR3 is 15 residues long. CDR3 DNA: TGTGCCAGCAGTTACCCGCCTCTCGGGGACTACGAGCAGTACTTC. Translated, it gives CASSYPPLGDYEQYF.

The chain couples TRBV7-2 to TRBJ1-5; no clear D. This CDR3 is 13 amino acids long. V gave up 10 bases and J gave up 5 bases, with 15 bases separating them. Germline lookup yields CDR1 SGHTA and CDR2 FQGNSA. The CDR3 DNA reads TGTGCCACCTTGGGAGGTCCCCATCAGCCCCAGCATTTT. This codes for CATLGGPHQPQHF. Full variable domain (outside the CDR3, taken from reference TRBV7-2 and TRBJ1-5): GAGVSQSPSNKVTEKGKDVELRCDPISGHTALYWYRQSLGQGLEFLIYFQGNSAPDKSGLPSDRFSAERTGGSVSTLTIQRTQQEDSAVYLCATLGGPHQPQHFGDGTRLSIL.

The chain uses TRBV27 and TRBJ1-6; D may be TRBD1 (5 bases). Deletions cut 4 bases from V and 10 bases from J, with 11 bases between. Germline V gene lookup returns CDR1 MNHEY and CDR2 SMNVEV (reference sequence). The CDR3 runs 13 residues. The CDR3 sequence is CASSWRGQSPLHF. The CDR3 DNA reads TGTGCCAGCAGTTGGAGGGGCCAATCACCCCTCCACTTT.

In DNA form, the CDR3 reads TGTGCCAGCAGTTACTCGAGTAGGGGAGGGAGTGAAAAACTGTTTTTT. Translation gives CASSYSSRGGSEKLFF. The V gene is TRBV6-5, the J gene TRBJ1-4; D is perhaps TRBD1 (5 bases). Per germline, CDR1 MNHEY and CDR2 SVGAGI. This CDR3 has 16 residues. The germline V and J ends were trimmed by 0 bases and 7 bases, with 15 bases remaining between them.

V usage is TRBV29-1 and J usage is TRBJ2-1; the D gene is possibly TRBD2 (6 bases). Trimming took off 7 bases at V and 3 bases at J, with 13 bases between the two ends. This CDR3 spans 13 amino acids. The V gene's germline CDR1 is SQVTM and CDR2 ANQGSEA. The CDR3 DNA follows: TGCAGCGGTGTAGCCGGGGGCTACAATGAGCAGTTCTTC. Translating it yields CSGVAGGYNEQFF.

The chain employs TRBV2 and TRBJ1-5; 9 bases map to TRBD1. CDR1 SNHLY and CDR2 FYNNEI come from the germline V gene. The ends lost 5 bases at V and 6 bases at J; junction bases unmatched: 8. The CDR3 length is 15 residues. The CDR3 here is CASSLTGGKSQPQHF. As DNA, the CDR3 is TGTGCCAGCAGTCTGACAGGGGGGAAAAGTCAGCCCCAGCATTTT.

This clone was recorded only once. The V gene is TRBV18, the J gene TRBJ2-1, with 14 bases that match TRBD2. Germline V gene sequence: CDR1 KGHSH, CDR2 LQKENI. The CDR3 spans 17 residues. V lost 6 bases, J lost 7 bases, and 11 bases stayed unmatched. CDR3 sequence: CASSPLRTSGGLNEQFF. The CDR3 DNA is TGTGCCAGCTCCCCTTTAAGGACTAGCGGGGGGCTAAATGAGCAGTTCTTC.

The chain is built from TRBV4-1 and TRBJ2-3; 11 nucleotides match TRBD2. CDR1 MGHRA and CDR2 YSYEKL come from the germline V gene. The CDR3 sequence is 16 residues long. The trim removed 6 bases at V and 3 bases at J, leaving 8 bases unmatched. The CDR3 DNA reads as TGCGCCAGCAGTAAACTAGCGGGGGTGGGTACAGATACGCAGTATTTT. Translated, it gives CASSKLAGVGTDTQYF.

Comments on this clone: Its ends do not fully match the called genes, so a read error is possible. Other DNA sequences in the same sample also yield this CDR3. The J gene is TRBJ2-5, the V gene TRBV5-4; maybe TRBD2 (5 bases). Germline loops: CDR1 SGHNT, CDR2 YYREEE (reference sequence). The CDR3 length is 14 residues. CDR3 region: CASSLVGSQETQYF. CDR3 nucleotides: TGTGCCAGCAGCCTGGTTGGGAGCCAAGAGACTCAGTACTTC.

The chain links TRBV7-8 to TRBJ2-7; a weak D match, TRBD2 (6 bases). The V gene's germline CDR1 is SGHVS and CDR2 FQNEAQ. The V end was cut by 5 bases, the J end by 3 bases, with 17 bases between. The CDR3 is made up of 15 amino acids. CDR3 nucleotides: TGTGCCAGCAGCCCACAGTCCCGGGGGAGCTACGAGCAGTACTTC. Protein sequence: CASSPQSRGSYEQYF. Full variable domain (missing parts from reference TRBV7-8 and TRBJ2-7): GAGVSQSPRYKVAKRGQDVALRCDPISGHVSLFWYQQALGQGPEFLTYFQNEAQLDKSGLPSDRFFAERPEGSVSTLKIQRTQQEDSAVYLCASSPQSRGSYEQYFGPGTRLTVT.

The J gene is TRBJ2-1, the V gene TRBV5-1; TRBD2 matches 8 bases. CDR3 length: 15 residues. The germline CDR1 and CDR2 sequences are SGHRS and YFSETQ. Trimming took 0 bases from V and 6 from J; bases not matched to a gene: 5. The chain's CDR3 is CASSLEGTSSNEQFF. In DNA, the CDR3 is TGCGCCAGCAGCTTGGAGGGGACTAGTTCCAATGAGCAGTTCTTC.

This clone was picked up one time. V and J are TRBV5-1 and TRBJ1-3; tentative D call: TRBD1 (5 bases). Per the germline V gene, CDR1 is SGHRS and CDR2 is YFSETQ. The CDR3 has 15 residues. Trimming shortened V by 0 bases and J by 0 bases, and 7 bases separated the two germline ends. The CDR3 sequence is CASSLDRTSGNTIYF. The CDR3, as DNA: TGCGCCAGCAGCTTGGACAGGACCTCTGGAAACACCATATATTTT. Drawing the rest from reference TRBV5-1 and TRBJ1-3, the complete variable domain is KAGVTQTPRYLIKTRGQQVTLSCSPISGHRSVSWYQQTPGQGLQFLFEYFSETQRNKGNFPGRFSGRQFSNSRSEMNVSTLELGDSALYLCASSLDRTSGNTIYFGEGSWLTVV.

There are a few counts of this clone. The chain couples TRBV5-4 to TRBJ2-5; D gene ambiguous. The V and J ends lost 0 bases and 5 bases respectively, with 8 bases between them. This CDR3 contains 13 residues. Germline values: CDR1 SGHNT, CDR2 YYREEE (reference sequence). CDR3 protein: CASSLALEETQYF. In DNA form, the CDR3 reads TGTGCCAGCAGCTTGGCTCTGGAGGAGACCCAGTACTTC.

Written as DNA, the CDR3 is TGTGCCAGCGGAGCGGGAGCCGGACCATACAATGAGCAGTTCTTC. Translation gives CASGAGAGPYNEQFF. This chain uses TRBV6-1 with TRBJ2-1, with 8 bases fitting TRBD2. J was trimmed by 4 bases and V by 8 bases; bases with no gene match: 10. Germline assignment: CDR1 MNHNS and CDR2 SASEGT. The CDR3 sequence is 15 residues long.

The rearrangement uses TRBV11-2 and TRBJ1-1, with D perhaps TRBD1 (5 bases). This CDR3 spans 15 amino acids. CDR1 is SGHAT, CDR2 FQNNGV, per germline. V was pared by 3 bases and J by 4 bases, with 15 bases between. The CDR3 loop is CASSLLAGKGTEAFF. The DNA for the CDR3 is TGTGCCAGCAGCTTGTTAGCAGGGAAGGGCACTGAAGCTTTCTTT. Variable domain in full (rest from reference TRBV11-2 and TRBJ1-1): EAGVAQSPRYKIIEKRQSVAFWCNPISGHATLYWYQQILGQGPKLLIQFQNNGVVDDSQLPKDRFSAERLKGVDSTLKIQPAKLEDSAVYLCASSLLAGKGTEAFFGQGTRLTVV.

This chain joins TRBV29-1 and TRBJ1-2; D ambiguous. V lost 3 bases and J lost 7, with 9 bases in between. This CDR3 is built from 11 residues. The germline gives CDR1 SQVTM, CDR2 ANQGSEA. The CDR3, as DNA: TGCAGCGTTGATCGGGGAAGTGGCTACACCTTC. As protein: CSVDRGSGYTF. The full variable domain, its missing parts supplied by reference TRBV29-1 and TRBJ1-2, is SAVISQKPSRDICQRGTSLTIQCQVDSQVTMMFWYRQQPGQSLTLIATANQGSEATYESGFVIDKFPISRPNLTFSTLTVSNMSPEDSSIYLCSVDRGSGYTFGSGTRLTVV.

The J gene is TRBJ2-7, the V gene TRBV6-4, with 8 bases aligning to TRBD1. The CDR3 contains 14 residues. The junction had 11 bases not matched to a gene; V was cut back by 10 bases and J by 3 bases. The germline gives CDR1 MRHNA, CDR2 SNTAGT. DNA for the CDR3: TGTGCCACCGCCACCGGGACAGGCAACTACGAGCAGTACTTC. It codes for CATATGTGNYEQYF.

The V gene is TRBV19, the J gene TRBJ2-7, with TRBD2 as a possible D gene (5 bases). This CDR3 is 14 amino acids long. Per the germline V gene, CDR1 is LNHDA and CDR2 is SQIVND (reference sequence). Trimming pared 3 bases from V and 2 bases from J, leaving 11 bases between. The CDR3 here is CASSIFPGAYEQYF. CDR3 coding DNA: TGTGCCAGTAGTATTTTCCCCGGGGCCTACGAGCAGTACTTC.

CDR3 DNA: TGTGCCAGTGGACAGGTATGGGGTGAGCAGTTCTTC. This encodes CASGQVWGEQFF. This rearrangement joins TRBV27 to TRBJ2-1; TRBD1 matches at 7 bases. This CDR3 region has 12 residues. Trimming removed 9 bases from V and 9 bases from J; junction bases left unmatched: 8. Germline V gene data show CDR1 as MNHEY and CDR2 as SMNVEV (reference sequence).

V gene TRBV29-1 combines with J gene TRBJ1-2, with 9 bases matching TRBD1. CDR1 and CDR2 from the germline V gene are SQVTM and ANQGSEA. The CDR3 covers 11 residues. V was clipped by 6 bases and J by 12 bases; unmatched bases: 8. The CDR3 spells CSVAGTGYNTF. Written as DNA, the CDR3 is TGCAGCGTGGCCGGGACAGGGTATAACACCTTC.